This T cell receptor (beta chain) was documented in a study of blood T cells in healthy people across ages. Trimming shortened V by 3 bases and J by 0 bases, and 14 bases separated the two germline ends. Germline CDR1 DFQATT, CDR2 SNEGSKA (reference sequence). The CDR3 extends over 16 amino acids. A sample-barcoded 5' primer and a J-beta primer mix were used in a second PCR of about 6 to 12 cycles. All samples yielded 2.5 million or more CDR3-containing paired-end reads. Via MiXCR, TCRdb re-called the 5' RACE reads, giving one row per CDR3 protein. The sample consists of some 800,000 distinct CDR3 sequences, 44% of them appearing once. Researchers collected roughly 9.8 milliliters of peripheral blood from every single donor. Total RNA extracted from each sample amounted to at least 5.5 micrograms.

The sequencing input was blood. The chain links TRBV20-1 to TRBJ2-2, with D possibly being TRBD1 (5 bases). This TCR derives from a man between 60 and 70 years old in good health. CDR3 DNA: TGCAGTGCTAGCAAACAGACAGCCGCGAACACCGGGGAGCTGTTTTTT. Its translation is CSASKQTAANTGELFF.